Sequencing of this T cell receptor beta chain was carried out in a study of naive and memory T cell subsets. Points from the study as a whole: In naive cells, over 95% of TCR sequences were seen only once. There was no ground truth to check naive and memory subset results.

The sample holds a few counts of this clonotype. Its target is unknown. An equimolar mix of two oligonucleotides served as the beta constant-region primer for TRBC1 and TRBC2. Each CDR3 protein gets one entry after TCRdb re-called the UMI-ligation and nested PCR reads with MiXCR. This sample carries tens of thousands of distinct CDR3 sequences, roughly 7% of them seen once, and the ten largest clones take 1.5% to 2%. This CDR3 contains 15 residues. With 1 base removed from V and 4 bases from J, the gap between germline ends came to 11 bases. Germline lookup yields CDR1 SGHDN and CDR2 FVKESK. CD8 T cells were positively selected from what remained after CD4 positive selection.

The TCR sequence derives from a human donor in good health. The chain links TRBV14 to TRBJ2-1; D remains ambiguous. Sequences were obtained from central memory CD4+ T cells from blood. CDR3 protein: CASSQGAAVYNEQFF. For the CDR3, the DNA is TGTGCCAGCAGCCAAGGGGCCGCCGTGTACAATGAGCAGTTCTTC.